This T cell receptor beta chain was found in a study of shared clonotypes between healthy human individuals. Overall study results and limits: Rarefaction analysis demonstrated incomplete sorted-subset sequencing notwithstanding large depth.

Unmatched junction bases numbered 6, after V lost 5 bases and J lost 2 bases. Germline V gives CDR1 SNHLY, CDR2 FYNNEI. The CDR3 has 17 residues. In the case of this clone: Antigen unknown.

Genomic DNA of each subset was evenly split across several immunoSEQ plates. The authors loaded around 220 ng DNA, roughly 33,000 T cell genomes, into sorted-subset replicate PCRs. Only in-frame clones appear in the TCRdb table, and some are missing; sequencing was by immunoSEQ multiplex PCR. The sample holds millions of clones, 85% to 95% seen once. Sequenced: naive CD4+ T cells from PBMCs. Regarding subset: CD45RA+ positively selected. V is TRBV2 and J is TRBJ2-2, with 12 bases that match TRBD2. This receptor was identified in a man aged 18 to 30 in good health. Some clones in this sample may be carry-over from other donors' samples. The CDR3: CASSKLAGGPNTGELFF. The CDR3 DNA is TGTGCCAGCAGTAAACTAGCGGGAGGACCAAACACCGGGGAGCTGTTTTTT.